These 29 T cell receptor beta chains came from one sample sequenced in a study of T cell changes during pregnancy in multiple sclerosis. Measured with immunoSEQ multiplex PCR; TCRdb has only the in-frame clones, and not every one. Among 100,000 or so clones listed, just over 90% were seen once. Sequenced material: peripheral blood, taken in the second trimester of pregnancy. These receptors came from a female donor with multiple sclerosis, enrolled in a pregnancy study.

V is TRBV5-4 and J is TRBJ2-3, with TRBD2 matching 9 bases. Germline lookup yields CDR1 SGHNT and CDR2 YYREEE (reference sequence). The CDR3 consists of 16 residues. V lost 2 bases, J lost 3 bases, and 7 bases stayed unmatched. The CDR3: CASSFRGLAGTDTQYF. CDR3 sequence (DNA): TGTGCCAGCAGCTTCCGAGGGCTAGCGGGAACAGATACGCAGTATTTT.

The chain is built from TRBV19 and TRBJ2-2; D might be TRBD1 (6 bases). Germline loops: CDR1 LNHDA, CDR2 SQIVND (reference sequence). Trimming removed 10 bases from V and 3 bases from J, with 21 bases in between. The CDR3 spans 16 residues. DNA for the CDR3: TGTGCCACTGCCGGGCTCCCAGGGGTGGACACCGGGGAGCTGTTTTTT. It encodes CATAGLPGVDTGELFF.

The J gene is TRBJ1-1, the V gene TRBV27; no definite D call. The V end was cut by 6 bases, the J end by 3 bases, with 14 bases between. Per germline, CDR1 MNHEY and CDR2 SMNVEV (reference sequence). This CDR3 contains 14 residues. The CDR3 nucleotides are TGTGCCAGCAGAGCTTTCTCCCGGGACACTGAAGCTTTCTTT. Its protein product is CASRAFSRDTEAFF.

The chain joins TRBV4-2 to TRBJ1-1; 8 bases align to TRBD1. Germline V CDR1 and CDR2: LGHNA, YNFKEQ. The V gene end was trimmed by 1 base and the J gene end by 0 bases; junction bases not matched to a gene: 10. The CDR3 contains 18 residues. The CDR3 reads CASSQGSIRTGMNTEAFF. The CDR3, as DNA: TGTGCCAGCAGCCAAGGATCCATACGGACAGGGATGAACACTGAAGCTTTCTTT.

V is TRBV5-1 and J is TRBJ1-4; D might be TRBD1 (6 bases). The CDR3 is 13 residues long. Germline CDR1 is SGHRS and CDR2 is YFSETQ. V dropped 6 bases and J dropped 5 bases, with 11 bases sitting between them. The CDR3 DNA follows: TGCGCCAGCAAGATAGGGGGAAATGAAAAACTGTTTTTT. As protein: CASKIGGNEKLFF.

This clone was seen just once. The chain employs TRBV18 and TRBJ2-5, with TRBD1 matching over 9 bases. The CDR3 totals 19 residues. J lost 1 base, V lost 5 bases, and 17 bases had no gene match. Germline V CDR1 and CDR2: KGHSH, LQKENI. The CDR3 bases are TGTGCCAGCTCATCGACTGGACAGGGGATGGGGCACTTCCAAGAGACCCAGTACTTC. This codes for CASSSTGQGMGHFQETQYF.

CDR3 residues: CAITRGDLGTDTQYF. CDR3 sequence (DNA): TGTGCCATCACCCGGGGGGATCTGGGGACAGATACGCAGTATTTT. The chain links TRBV10-3 to TRBJ2-3, with 7 bases identical to TRBD2. V was clipped by 7 bases and J by 3 bases; unmatched bases: 10. Germline CDR1 and CDR2: ENHRY and SYGVKD. The CDR3 is made up of 15 amino acids.

This chain links TRBV5-4 with TRBJ1-1; D might be TRBD1 (5 bases). Trimming removed 4 bases at V and 0 bases at J, with 7 bases between. CDR3 length: 13 amino acids. Germline V gene lookup returns CDR1 SGHNT and CDR2 YYREEE (reference sequence). The CDR3 DNA reads as TGTGCCAGCAGCGACAGCATGAACACTGAAGCTTTCTTT. Its translation is CASSDSMNTEAFF.

The chain joins TRBV5-5 to TRBJ2-3, with 7 bases matching TRBD1. The germline V gene encodes CDR1 SGHKS and CDR2 YYEKEE (reference sequence). The V segment lost 3 bases and the J segment 8 bases; nucleotides outside the gene matches: 6. There are 13 residues in the CDR3. The CDR3 protein is CASSSDRASTQYF. CDR3 nucleotides: TGTGCCAGCAGCTCAGACAGGGCGAGTACGCAGTATTTT.

Here the CDR3 reads CASSTPRLAGLGEQFF. The CDR3 DNA reads TGCGCCAGCAGCACCCCCCGACTAGCGGGGTTGGGTGAGCAGTTCTTC. The chain couples TRBV5-1 to TRBJ2-1; 11 bases are shared with TRBD2. Germline trimming cut 4 bases from V and 9 bases from J; bases unmatched to any gene: 12. The V gene's germline CDR1 is SGHRS and CDR2 YFSETQ. CDR3 size: 16 residues.

The chain uses TRBV10-3 and TRBJ2-7; 8 nucleotides line up with TRBD2. Trimming cost V 2 bases and J 7 bases; bases outside gene matches: 10. Germline-derived CDR1 and CDR2 are ENHRY and SYGVKD. CDR3 length: 15 residues. The CDR3 here is CAISETAGLVGEQYF. Written as DNA, the CDR3 is TGTGCCATCAGTGAGACGGCGGGACTAGTCGGGGAGCAGTACTTC.

The chain is built from TRBV5-1 and TRBJ2-3, with TRBD1 matching over 8 bases. The CDR3 covers 13 residues. Germline trimming cut 4 bases from V and 6 bases from J; bases unmatched to any gene: 4. Germline CDR1 is SGHRS and CDR2 is YFSETQ. The CDR3 here is CASSTDRVDTQYF. The CDR3 DNA is TGCGCCAGCAGCACGGACAGGGTGGATACGCAGTATTTT.

The chain couples TRBV29-1 to TRBJ2-3; 8 bases are a match to TRBD2. CDR1 is SQVTM and CDR2 is ANQGSEA in the germline V gene. The CDR3 extends over 12 amino acids. The trim removed 5 bases at V and 4 bases at J, leaving 2 bases unmatched. CDR3: CSVSGGPDTQYF. CDR3 in DNA: TGCAGCGTTAGCGGGGGTCCAGATACGCAGTATTTT.

The chain is built from TRBV7-6 and TRBJ1-4; 9 bases align to TRBD1. Germline V lookup: CDR1 SGHVS, CDR2 FNYEAQ. There are 15 residues in the CDR3. Losses at the gene ends were 5 bases for V and 7 bases for J; bases not matched to a gene: 8. The CDR3 sequence: CASSTYRTGVEKLFF. As DNA, the CDR3 is TGTGCCAGCAGCACTTATAGGACAGGGGTTGAAAAACTGTTTTTT.

This chain links TRBV7-9 with TRBJ2-2; 8 bases fit TRBD2. This CDR3 spans 17 amino acids. Germline V gives CDR1 SEHNR, CDR2 FQNEAQ (reference sequence). V was clipped by 5 bases and J by 6 bases; unmatched bases: 14. This chain's CDR3 is CASSPSGTRVFAGELFF. The CDR3 coding sequence is TGTGCCAGCAGCCCCTCCGGGACTAGAGTATTCGCCGGGGAGCTGTTTTTT.

The rearrangement links TRBV7-2 to TRBJ2-1; maybe TRBD2 (5 bases). The V and J ends lost 5 bases and 7 bases respectively, with 24 bases between them. CDR1 SGHTA and CDR2 FQGNSA come from the germline V gene. The CDR3 extends over 17 amino acids. The CDR3 DNA reads as TGTGCCAGCAGCCGTCGGAGGTTCGGCGGGTCCTTAAATGAGCAGTTCTTC. It encodes CASSRRRFGGSLNEQFF.

CDR3 bases: TGTGCCAGCAGCGGGGGGGCAGGGGAATTAGACACTGAAGCTTTCTTT. This codes for CASSGGAGELDTEAFF. The chain employs TRBV11-2 and TRBJ1-1; possible D gene TRBD1, 6 bases. This CDR3 comprises 16 residues. V lost 5 bases and J lost 3, with 19 bases in between. Germline loops: CDR1 SGHAT, CDR2 FQNNGV.

This clone was detected only a few times. The chain carries TRBV9 and TRBJ1-1, with a weak D call TRBD1 (5 bases). The CDR3 runs 13 residues. The germline CDR1 and CDR2 sequences are SGDLS and YYNGEE. V was cut by 0 bases and J by 10 bases, with 13 bases left in between. This CDR3 reads CASSVATGGTAFF. CDR3 bases: TGTGCCAGCAGCGTAGCGACCGGGGGAACAGCTTTCTTT. The full variable domain, in which reference TRBV9 and TRBJ1-1 provide the parts outside the CDR3, is DSGVTQTPKHLITATGQRVTLRCSPRSGDLSVYWYQQSLDQGLQFLIQYYNGEERAKGNILERFSAQQFPDLHSELNLSSLELGDSALYFCASSVATGGTAFFGQGTRLTVV.

The J gene is TRBJ1-1, the V gene TRBV6-5; TRBD1 agrees at 9 bases. With V trimmed by 4 bases and J by 3 bases, 3 bases remained unmatched. The germline gives CDR1 MNHEY, CDR2 SVGAGI. The CDR3 loop spans 14 amino acids. CDR3: CASSSTGGYTEAFF. In DNA, the CDR3 is TGTGCCAGCAGTTCGACAGGGGGGTACACTGAAGCTTTCTTT.

This chain joins TRBV28 and TRBJ2-5; 8 bases fit TRBD1. The CDR3 has 15 amino acids. J lost 2 bases, V lost 1 base, and 3 bases had no gene match. Per germline, CDR1 MDHEN and CDR2 SYDVKM. CDR3 residues: CASSLSGTGQETQYF. CDR3 nucleotides: TGTGCCAGCAGTTTATCGGGGACAGGACAAGAGACCCAGTACTTC.

This clone turned up a few times. The gene calls are TRBV2 and TRBJ1-1; a weak D match, TRBD1 (5 bases). Germline CDR1 reads SNHLY; CDR2 reads FYNNEI. This CDR3 contains 14 residues. V was trimmed by 2 bases and J by 1 base, leaving 8 bases between them. CDR3 DNA: TGTGCCAGCAGTGAACTTACAGGGAACACTGAAGCTTTCTTT. Its protein product is CASSELTGNTEAFF.

V usage is TRBV6-1 and J usage is TRBJ1-5, with 11 bases identical to TRBD1. Trimming took 0 bases from V and 7 from J; bases not matched to a gene: 5. CDR1 and CDR2 (germline): MNHNS, SASEGT. The CDR3 is 16 residues long. The CDR3 loop reads CASSEAGTGGWQPQHF. In DNA, the CDR3 is TGTGCCAGCAGTGAAGCGGGGACAGGGGGTTGGCAGCCCCAGCATTTT.

V and J are TRBV5-4 and TRBJ2-5; TRBD1 matches at 7 bases. CDR3 size: 16 residues. Germline CDR1 and CDR2: SGHNT and YYREEE (reference sequence). The ends lost 0 bases at V and 9 bases at J; junction bases unmatched: 14. This chain's CDR3 is CASSLDGAPGQGAQYF. DNA of the CDR3: TGTGCCAGCAGCTTGGACGGGGCCCCGGGTCAGGGGGCCCAGTACTTC. Full variable domain (rest looked up from reference TRBV5-4 and TRBJ2-5): ETGVTQSPTHLIKTRGQQVTLRCSSQSGHNTVSWYQQALGQGPQFIFQYYREEENGRGNFPPRFSGLQFPNYSSELNVNALELDDSALYLCASSLDGAPGQGAQYFGPGTRLLVL.

This sequence joins TRBV5-1 and TRBJ2-7, with TRBD2 matching 8 bases. The CDR3 covers 15 residues. The germline V gene has CDR1 SGHRS and CDR2 YFSETQ. Unmatched junction bases numbered 6, after V lost 3 bases and J lost 1 base. This CDR3 is CASSSGTSHSYEQYF. In DNA form, the CDR3 reads TGCGCCAGCAGCTCCGGGACTAGTCATTCCTACGAGCAGTACTTC. The variable domain in full, completed from reference TRBV5-1 and TRBJ2-7, reads KAGVTQTPRYLIKTRGQQVTLSCSPISGHRSVSWYQQTPGQGLQFLFEYFSETQRNKGNFPGRFSGRQFSNSRSEMNVSTLELGDSALYLCASSSGTSHSYEQYFGPGTRLTVT.

The rearrangement joins TRBV11-3 to TRBJ2-7; 7 positions match TRBD2. CDR1 is SGHNT, CDR2 YENEEA, per germline. Trimming removed 3 bases from V and 5 bases from J; junction bases left unmatched: 7. There are 14 residues in the CDR3. The chain's CDR3 is CASSLGRGSDEQYF. CDR3 DNA sequence: TGTGCCAGCAGCTTGGGGAGGGGTTCCGACGAGCAGTACTTC.

V gene TRBV5-1 combines with J gene TRBJ2-5; 7 bases fit TRBD1. J gave up 0 bases and V 1 base, and 3 bases lay outside the gene matches. Germline values: CDR1 SGHRS, CDR2 YFSETQ. This CDR3 region has 15 residues. The CDR3 sequence is CASSLLGQNQETQYF. The DNA of the CDR3 is TGCGCCAGCAGCTTGTTGGGACAGAACCAAGAGACCCAGTACTTC.

The rearrangement links TRBV20-1 to TRBJ2-3; D is ambiguous. The germline gives CDR1 DFQATT, CDR2 SNEGSKA (reference sequence). This CDR3 is 11 amino acids long. V lost 1 base to trimming and J lost 5 bases, with 4 bases between them. Here the CDR3 DNA reads TGCAGTGCTAGAGCGGGAGATACGCAGTATTTT. This gives the protein CSARAGDTQYF.

This clone was recorded a few times. The rearrangement joins TRBV14 to TRBJ2-1; TRBD2 is a possible D gene (6 bases). Germline V lookup: CDR1 SGHDN, CDR2 FVKESK. The germline V and J ends were trimmed by 0 bases and 5 bases, with 17 bases remaining between them. This CDR3 spans 17 amino acids. CDR3 DNA sequence: TGTGCCAGCAGCCAAGATTACGGTAGCGGTCCTGACAATGAGCAGTTCTTC. Translating gives CASSQDYGSGPDNEQFF. The complete variable domain, with remaining parts taken from reference TRBV14 and TRBJ2-1, reads EAGVTQFPSHSVIEKGQTVTLRCDPISGHDNLYWYRRVMGKEIKFLLHFVKESKQDESGMPNNRFLAERTGGTYSTLKVQPAELEDSGVYFCASSQDYGSGPDNEQFFGPGTRLTVL.

The CDR3 region is CASRLRSGRAERDTQYF. CDR3 coding DNA: TGCGCCAGCAGACTACGTAGCGGGAGGGCAGAACGCGATACGCAGTATTTT. The chain carries TRBV10-2 and TRBJ2-3; 11 bases match TRBD2. In germline, CDR1 is WSHSY, CDR2 SAAADI. There are 17 residues in the CDR3. Trimming cost V 6 bases and J 6 bases; bases outside gene matches: 14.